The TCR beta chain under discussion was sequenced for a study of CD8 T cells in ankylosing spondylitis. Study-level results: Several of the motif variants were reported before in synovial fluid and blood from reactive arthritis.

This clonotype was seen at least ten times. What it binds is not known. TCRdb re-called the 5' RACE reads through MiXCR, storing one row per CDR3 protein. This sample has 10,000 to 15,000 distinct CDR3 sequences, with over 2.5% found just once. Per the germline V gene, CDR1 is SGDLS and CDR2 is YYNGEE. With 5 bases removed from V and 6 bases from J, the gap between germline ends came to 16 bases. This CDR3 has 14 amino acids. The gene calls are TRBV9 and TRBJ2-3; TRBD2 might be the D (5 bases). The sample comprised blood, either unsorted or a sorted T cell fraction (not recorded which). The TCR was taken from a male donor with ankylosing spondylitis or in good health (not recorded which). CDR3 DNA: TGTGCCAGCAGGAACCTAGGAGGTGGGGATACGCAGTATTTT. Protein: CASRNLGGGDTQYF.